The 24 T cell receptor beta chains below come from one sample, sequenced in a study of Graves' ophthalmopathy and Graves' hyperthyroidism. TCR beta CDR3 regions were amplified from RNA transcripts. HTBI-primed RT-PCR formed the first round, and a multiplex PCR formed the second. Each CDR3 protein is one row after TCRdb ran MiXCR on the multiplex PCR reads. The data show roughly 160,000 distinct CDR3 sequences, around two fifths seen once. The sequenced material came from peripheral blood. The source of these receptors is a woman between 40 and 55 years old with Graves' ophthalmopathy.

The chain recombines TRBV10-3 with TRBJ1-1; perhaps TRBD1 as D (6 bases). The CDR3 length is 13 residues. V gave up 7 bases and J gave up 3 bases, with 12 bases separating them. The germline gives CDR1 ENHRY, CDR2 SYGVKD. DNA for the CDR3: TGTGCCATCACACCGGACAGTTACACTGAAGCTTTCTTT. Its translation is CAITPDSYTEAFF.

This chain uses TRBV6-2 or TRBV6-3 with TRBJ1-2; D not resolved. V dropped 6 bases and J dropped 2 bases, with 10 bases sitting between them. The germline V gene has CDR1 MNHEY and CDR2 SVGEGT. The CDR3 extends over 13 amino acids. The CDR3 nucleotides read TGTGCCAGCAGGACGGCAACCAACTATGGCTACACCTTC. It translates to CASRTATNYGYTF.

This clonotype was counted at least ten times. The chain carries TRBV5-1 and TRBJ2-2; D is possibly TRBD1 (6 bases). CDR3 length: 14 residues. In germline, CDR1 is SGHRS, CDR2 YFSETQ. Between the trimmed V and J ends, which lost 9 bases and 0 bases, there was a span of 12 bases. CDR3 amino acids: CATTRTANTGELFF. The DNA of the CDR3 is TGCGCCACCACCCGGACAGCGAACACCGGGGAGCTGTTTTTT. Full variable domain (remainder filled in from reference TRBV5-1 and TRBJ2-2): KAGVTQTPRYLIKTRGQQVTLSCSPISGHRSVSWYQQTPGQGLQFLFEYFSETQRNKGNFPGRFSGRQFSNSRSEMNVSTLELGDSALYLCATTRTANTGELFFGEGSRLTVL.

This clonotype was seen ten or more times. The J gene is TRBJ1-1, the V gene TRBV2; 8 bases line up with TRBD1. After removal of 5 bases from V and 5 bases from J, the junction contained 13 bases not matched to a gene. The CDR3 runs to 16 residues. Per germline, CDR1 SNHLY and CDR2 FYNNEI. CDR3 DNA sequence: TGTGCCAGCAGTAGGGACAGGTCGAAGCGATGGACTGAAGCTTTCTTT. Translating it yields CASSRDRSKRWTEAFF.

This clonotype was picked up many times. The chain couples TRBV12-3 or TRBV12-4 to TRBJ1-6; D ambiguous. CDR3 size: 14 residues. V gave up 5 bases and J gave up 8 bases, with 13 bases separating them. The CDR3 coding sequence is TGTGCCAGCAGTCAAGGGCTTAGGGATTCACCCCTCCACTTT. Translated, it gives CASSQGLRDSPLHF.

This clonotype has only a few counts. The V gene is TRBV3-1, the J gene TRBJ1-1, with TRBD1 matching over 12 bases. Trimming removed 1 base from V and 1 base from J; junction bases left unmatched: 13. Per germline, CDR1 LGHDT and CDR2 YNNKEL (reference sequence). The CDR3 length is 20 residues. In nucleotides, the CDR3 is TGTGCCAGCAGCCAAGGAGTCTTGTATGGGACAGGGGGCTCGAACACTGAAGCTTTCTTT. Protein sequence: CASSQGVLYGTGGSNTEAFF.

This clonotype was observed many times. The V and J genes are TRBV27 and TRBJ1-3; D possibly corresponds to TRBD1 (6 bases). The V gene lost 6 bases and the J gene lost 3 bases, with 18 bases spanning the gap. In germline, CDR1 is MNHEY, CDR2 SMNVEV (reference sequence). CDR3 size: 16 residues. CDR3 region: CASSPWTGTSGNTIYF. Here the CDR3 DNA reads TGTGCCAGCAGCCCCTGGACGGGGACAAGTGGAAACACCATATATTTT.

There are many counts of this clonotype. The chain joins TRBV3-1 to TRBJ2-5; D uncertain. Germline V CDR1 and CDR2: LGHDT, YNNKEL (reference sequence). The CDR3 runs to 12 residues. V shed 4 bases and J shed 5 bases, with 8 bases lying between them. The CDR3 nucleotides read TGTGCCAGCAGCCCAGCCTCGGAGACCCAGTACTTC. Translated, it gives CASSPASETQYF.

Ten or more counts support this clonotype. This chain connects TRBV7-2 to TRBJ2-2, with TRBD1 matching 8 bases. Germline-derived CDR1 and CDR2 are SGHTA and FQGNSA. The ends lost 5 bases at V and 1 base at J; junction bases unmatched: 6. CDR3 length equals 16 residues. CDR3 sequence (DNA): TGTGCCAGCAGCCCAATGGGGACAGGGAACACCGGGGAGCTGTTTTTT. This encodes CASSPMGTGNTGELFF.

CDR3 protein: CASSFDAEAYEQYF. In nucleotides, the CDR3 is TGCGCCAGCAGCTTCGATGCAGAAGCCTACGAGCAGTACTTC. The chain carries TRBV5-1 and TRBJ2-7; D not resolved. The CDR3 spans 14 residues. Germline CDR1 SGHRS, CDR2 YFSETQ. V was pared by 2 bases and J by 2 bases, with 11 bases between.

The rearrangement uses TRBV28 and TRBJ2-7; D gene uncertain. CDR1 is MDHEN and CDR2 is SYDVKM in the germline V gene. The V and J ends lost 10 bases and 2 bases respectively, with 9 bases between them. The length of the CDR3 is 11 residues. CDR3 DNA sequence: TGTGCCACCCATGGGACCTACGAGCAGTACTTC. Translated: CATHGTYEQYF.

This clonotype was recorded many times. The genes are TRBV14 and TRBJ1-2; 7 bases are shared with TRBD1. The CDR3 is 14 residues long. The V segment lost 4 bases and the J segment 3 bases; nucleotides outside the gene matches: 5. Germline V gene lookup returns CDR1 SGHDN and CDR2 FVKESK. The CDR3 spells CASSRHDRDYGYTF. CDR3 nucleotides: TGTGCCAGCAGCCGCCATGACAGGGACTATGGCTACACCTTC.

This clonotype has more than one count but fewer than ten. The chain employs TRBV27 and TRBJ1-1, with a possible D match to TRBD1 (6 bases). The germline V and J ends were trimmed by 11 bases and 0 bases, with 16 bases remaining between them. This CDR3 is built from 14 residues. CDR1 is MNHEY and CDR2 is SMNVEV in the germline V gene (reference sequence). The CDR3 sequence: CASRKGGMNTEAFF. The CDR3 nucleotides are TGTGCCTCCCGGAAGGGGGGGATGAACACTGAAGCTTTCTTT.

This clonotype was detected many times. The chain carries TRBV12-3 or TRBV12-4 and TRBJ1-6; D call uncertain. Trimming cost V 5 bases and J 9 bases, with 14 bases left between them. The CDR3 runs to 14 residues. The CDR3 DNA reads TGTGCCAGCAGTCCGACCGCGCGGGGTTCACCCCTCCACTTT. Amino acid sequence: CASSPTARGSPLHF.

In its sample, this clonotype was seen many times. V is TRBV6-1 and J is TRBJ2-5; the D gene is possibly TRBD1 (6 bases). The CDR3 runs to 13 residues. Trimming stripped 3 bases from V and 3 bases from J, with 8 bases between. Germline lookup yields CDR1 MNHNS and CDR2 SASEGT. CDR3 loop: CASSEGTKETQYF. The CDR3 DNA reads TGTGCCAGCAGTGAGGGGACAAAAGAGACCCAGTACTTC.

V is TRBV2 and J is TRBJ2-5; 13 nucleotides align to TRBD2. The CDR3 length is 18 residues. V lost 0 bases, J lost 5 bases, and 9 bases stayed unmatched. Looked up from germline, CDR1 is SNHLY and CDR2 is FYNNEI. This chain's CDR3 is CASSEASGTSGIWETQYF. CDR3 bases: TGTGCCAGCAGTGAAGCGTCGGGGACTAGCGGGATATGGGAGACCCAGTACTTC.

The V and J genes are TRBV28 and TRBJ1-2, with 8 positions matching TRBD1. V lost 5 bases to trimming and J lost 9 bases; unmatched junction nucleotides: 11. The CDR3 has 14 residues. The V gene's germline CDR1 is MDHEN and CDR2 SYDVKM. The CDR3: CASSGWGQAFSYTF. CDR3 sequence (DNA): TGTGCCAGCAGTGGCTGGGGACAGGCCTTTAGCTACACCTTC.

This clonotype came up many times. The chain couples TRBV7-2 to TRBJ2-2; 9 bases line up with TRBD2. J gave up 7 bases and V 4 bases, and 7 bases lay outside the gene matches. The CDR3 loop spans 15 amino acids. Germline CDR1 is SGHTA and CDR2 is FQGNSA. The CDR3 bases are TGTGCCAGCAGCTCCTTAGCGGGAGTGGTCGGGGAGCTGTTTTTT. Protein: CASSSLAGVVGELFF.

This clonotype occurred many times. The chain carries TRBV12-5 and TRBJ2-2; 9 nucleotides align to TRBD2. V shed 3 bases, J shed 3 bases, and the junction held 11 bases outside the gene matches. The CDR3 length is 18 residues. Per germline, CDR1 LGHNT and CDR2 FRNRAP. CDR3 sequence (DNA): TGTGCTAGTGGTTTATGGCCCGGGCGGGAGGGCGACACCGGGGAGCTGTTTTTT. Amino acid sequence: CASGLWPGREGDTGELFF.

This clonotype came up many times. V is TRBV6-5 and J is TRBJ1-2; 8 bases are shared with TRBD1. This CDR3 contains 15 residues. Germline CDR1 reads MNHEY; CDR2 reads SVGAGI. J was trimmed by 7 bases and V by 5 bases; bases with no gene match: 12. The CDR3 DNA reads as TGTGCCAGCAGTAGGTTACAGGGACAGGCCATTGGCTACACCTTC. Translating it yields CASSRLQGQAIGYTF.

The chain has TRBV6-2 or TRBV6-3 and TRBJ2-5; 15 nucleotides align to TRBD2. This CDR3 contains 16 residues. Germline CDR1 reads MNHEY; CDR2 reads SVGEGT. With V trimmed by 4 bases and J by 5 bases, 5 bases remained unmatched. The CDR3: CASSWTSGRAGETQYF. CDR3 DNA: TGTGCCAGCAGTTGGACTAGCGGGAGGGCCGGGGAGACCCAGTACTTC.

The chain couples TRBV7-2 to TRBJ2-5; TRBD1 might be the D (6 bases). The CDR3 has 14 residues. Trimming cost V 3 bases and J 5 bases, with 13 bases left between them. CDR1 is SGHTA, CDR2 FQGNSA, per germline. For the CDR3, the DNA is TGTGCCAGCAGCTTTCAGGGGCAGAGGGAGACCCAGTACTTC. It is translated as CASSFQGQRETQYF. The whole variable domain, remainder taken from reference TRBV7-2 and TRBJ2-5, is GAGVSQSPSNKVTEKGKDVELRCDPISGHTALYWYRQSLGQGLEFLIYFQGNSAPDKSGLPSDRFSAERTGGSVSTLTIQRTQQEDSAVYLCASSFQGQRETQYFGPGTRLLVL.

A few counts support this clonotype. The CDR3, as DNA: TGTGCCAGCAGCCTATGGGGTGAGATCGAGCAGTACTTC. Amino acid sequence: CASSLWGEIEQYF. V gene TRBV11-1 combines with J gene TRBJ2-7; D remains ambiguous. V lost 5 bases and J lost 6, with 14 bases in between. This CDR3 contains 13 residues. Germline V gives CDR1 SGHAT, CDR2 FQDESV (reference sequence).

This clonotype was seen at least ten times. V gene TRBV19 combines with J gene TRBJ2-2; the D gene is possibly TRBD1 (7 bases). The CDR3 runs 15 residues. The V gene lost 8 bases and the J gene lost 5 bases, with 18 bases spanning the gap. Germline V lookup: CDR1 LNHDA, CDR2 SQIVND (reference sequence). The CDR3 region has the DNA TGTGCCAGTCGCAACTCAGGGGGGAGTACCGGGGAGCTGTTTTTT. It codes for CASRNSGGSTGELFF. Full variable domain (remainder filled in from reference TRBV19 and TRBJ2-2): DGGITQSPKYLFRKEGQNVTLSCEQNLNHDAMYWYRQDPGQGLRLIYYSQIVNDFQKGDIAEGYSVSREKKESFPLTVTSAQKNPTAFYLCASRNSGGSTGELFFGEGSRLTVL.